A selection of T cell receptor beta chains follows, all from one sample in a study of T cell responses to AZD1222 COVID-19 vaccine. Here immunoSEQ multiplex PCR was the method, and the copy in TCRdb shows in-frame clones only, minus some. The sample carries tens of thousands of clones, 85% recorded once. Source: peripheral blood, taken on day 0 of AZD1222 vaccination. These receptor sequences come from an adult in good health. Both conserved end residues are trimmed from each CDR3.

len,v_gene,CDR3aa
15,TRBV28,ASSWGLAGGKTNEQF
10,TRBV2,ASNLAGGRFD
14,TRBV27,ASSLSAGARNSPLH
14,TRBV7-9,ASSLDWSSNTDTQY
11,TRBV20-1,SASQQGRYGYT
8,TRBV20-1,SAVGETQY
14,TRBV3-1/TRBV3-2,ASSQEIITGHYGYT
13,TRBV19,ASTPMDRGLNEQF
12,TRBV5-1,ASSVTGMNTEAF
10,TRBV9,ASSVKGDTQY
13,TRBV2,ASSLSQRGTGELF
17,TRBV4-1,ASSQVSVGQGTYNSPLH
13,TRBV7-9,ASSLDRDRGNTIY
10,TRBV7-9,ASSLAGGASF
14,TRBV19,ASCGSGSSYNSPLH
13,TRBV7-2,ASSLSPGQFNEQF
11,TRBV7-7,ASSLPSEETQY
13,TRBV7-8,ASSSFMESNQPQH
14,TRBV9,ASSGGGLAVYNEQF
13,TRBV6-5,ASSFPTGRQETQY
14,TRBV11-2,ASSLALAGGAGELF
11,TRBV7-9,ASSLVGNEKLF
11,TRBV19,ASSIWEGDGYT
13,TRBV6-5,ASSPGKVRGTEAF
16,TRBV5-1,ASSLGQVLAIMNTEAF
13,TRBV19,ASSIGSPGQGGYT
12,TRBV19,ASSPRTGDYGYT
13,TRBV4-2,ASSQEDGSIYEQY
13,TRBV28,ASSLRRGQGQPQH
11,TRBV27,ASSFATNEKLF
11,TRBV6-5,ASSRWRNSPLH
11,TRBV27,ASRTFNNYGYT
12,TRBV10-3,AIRPGQGNYGYT
16,TRBV9,ASSVAGGIGIKSGELF
13,TRBV11-2,ASSLTGTGINEQF
11,TRBV3-1/TRBV3-2,ASSRPLNTEAF
12,TRBV10-3,AIRPGGSNTEAF
13,TRBV20-1,SASNPGLSGNTIY
11,TRBV29-1,SVLSGALGGYT
11,TRBV7-9,ASSSIAHEKLF
12,TRBV20-1,SASILVNNEKLF
12,TRBV5-1,ASSLEGVGPEAF
13,TRBV5-8,ASSPAVRRTGELF
14,TRBV25-1,ASSTQRGAGSEKLF
11,TRBV27,ASSTTGSYGYT
14,TRBV28,ASSFRATLPDTEAF
9,TRBV6-5,ASSRQREAF
12,TRBV2,ASRGDGTYQPQH
8,TRBV2,AIQYTEAF
12,TRBV18,ASSSDRPITEAF
10,TRBV19,ASSMGTYEQY
14,TRBV18,ASSPGQTTSTDTQY
13,TRBV5-1,ASSRTGRRENTIY
12,TRBV7-9,ASSFGQGNYEQY